Listed below are T cell receptor beta chains from one sample, sequenced in a study of blood T cell repertoires in COVID-19. The method was immunoSEQ multiplex PCR; TCRdb's version includes in-frame clones alone and lacks a portion of them. The sample records under 150,000 clones, around four fifths being singletons. Specimen: peripheral blood. All receptors derive from a human donor in a cohort sampled during active COVID-19. CDR3s include the opening cysteine and the closing phenylalanine or tryptophan. Fields, in order: J gene, V gene, D gene, clone size, CDR3 DNA, CDR3 protein. A D gene is named only where the DNA matches it firmly. Only some rows state a clone size, as once, few, many or a class for expanded clones.

>TRBJ1-1|TRBV6-5|.|.
TGTGCCAGCAGGCGGGGACTGAACACTGAAGCTTTCTTT
CASRRGLNTEAFF
>TRBJ2-2|TRBV19|.|few
TGTGCCAGTACGGGGACAATGAACACCGGGGAGCTGTTTTTT
CASTGTMNTGELFF
>TRBJ2-3|TRBV27|TRBD1|once
TGTGCCAGCAGCTACCGAAGGACAGGAAATTTTGGGGCTACGCAGTATTTT
CASSYRRTGNFGATQYF
>TRBJ2-7|TRBV6-2/TRBV6-3|.|.
TGTGCCAGCAGTTACTCGCCACGGGGGAGCTCCTACGAGCAGTACTTC
CASSYSPRGSSYEQYF
>TRBJ1-1|TRBV18|.|.
TGTGCCAGCTCACCACCGAGGAGGGGCCGAGTGAACACTGAAGCTTTCTTT
CASSPPRRGRVNTEAFF
>TRBJ1-3|TRBV18|TRBD1|.
TGTGCCAGCTCACCGGGGACAGGGGGCTCTGGAAACACCATATATTTT
CASSPGTGGSGNTIYF
>TRBJ1-1|TRBV6-5|TRBD1|few
TGTGCCAGCAGTTACCACGGACAGGGGAAGGCTGAAGCTTTCTTT
CASSYHGQGKAEAFF
>TRBJ2-7|TRBV13|TRBD1|.
TGTGCCAGCAGCTTGGGACAGGGCTACGAGCAGTACTTC
CASSLGQGYEQYF
>TRBJ2-4|TRBV5-1|.|.
TGCGCCAGCAGCTTATTCCCGGACAGCAAAAACATTCAGTACTTC
CASSLFPDSKNIQYF
>TRBJ1-1|TRBV7-8|TRBD1|.
TGTGCCAGCAGCTTAGGGACAGGGATAGTGAACACTGAAGCTTTCTTT
CASSLGTGIVNTEAFF